These 21 T cell receptor beta chains were all obtained from the same sample, sequenced in a study of cytomegalovirus exposure and HLA in healthy donors. The PCR made use of 60 Vbeta and 13 Jbeta primers. Generated by immunoSEQ multiplex PCR, the TCRdb table keeps only in-frame clones and is missing some. This sample carries more than 140,000 clones, about three fifths of them seen once, and the ten largest clones take about 3%. The sequencing input was PBMCs. All receptors come from a woman aged 25 to 39 in good health and CMV-seropositive.

CDR3 loop: CASAASSYNEQFF. The CDR3 coding sequence is TGTGCCAGCGCGGCAAGCTCCTACAATGAGCAGTTCTTC. The V call is TRBV6-4, the J call TRBJ2-1; D is ambiguous. CDR3 length equals 13 residues. Germline CDR1 reads MRHNA; CDR2 reads SNTAGT. The ends were cut back, 8 bases at V and 0 bases at J, with 8 bases in the middle.

This clone was observed a handful of times. The V and J genes are TRBV5-4 and TRBJ1-2, with TRBD1 identical over 7 bases. CDR1 SGHNT and CDR2 YYREEE come from the germline V gene (reference sequence). This CDR3 has 16 residues. The V gene end was trimmed by 4 bases and the J gene end by 1 base; junction bases not matched to a gene: 10. The CDR3 bases are TGTGCCAGCAGCCTTATTGGGACAGCTTATAACTATGGCTACACCTTC. This gives the protein CASSLIGTAYNYGYTF.

The rearrangement links TRBV28 to TRBJ1-1; 7 bases are shared with TRBD1. The CDR3 contains 15 residues. Losses at the gene ends were 11 bases for V and 5 bases for J; bases not matched to a gene: 17. Germline V gene lookup returns CDR1 MDHEN and CDR2 SYDVKM. This chain's CDR3 is CALTPAGGWETEAFF. The DNA of the CDR3 is TGTGCCCTCACCCCGGCAGGGGGATGGGAAACTGAAGCTTTCTTT.

In DNA form, the CDR3 reads TGTGCCAGCAGCTTGGCCTTGAGAAACACTGAAGCTTTCTTT. This codes for CASSLALRNTEAFF. The V and J genes are TRBV5-4 and TRBJ1-1; no clear D. V lost 0 bases and J 2 bases, leaving 8 bases between the germline ends. The CDR3 is made up of 14 amino acids. Germline loops: CDR1 SGHNT, CDR2 YYREEE (reference sequence). Drawing the rest from reference TRBV5-4 and TRBJ1-1, the complete variable domain is ETGVTQSPTHLIKTRGQQVTLRCSSQSGHNTVSWYQQALGQGPQFIFQYYREEENGRGNFPPRFSGLQFPNYSSELNVNALELDDSALYLCASSLALRNTEAFFGQGTRLTVV.

The chain is built from TRBV5-1 and TRBJ2-6; a possible D gene is TRBD1 (6 bases). The CDR3 spans 16 residues. The germline CDR1 and CDR2 sequences are SGHRS and YFSETQ. Between the trimmed V and J ends, which lost 7 bases and 0 bases, there was a span of 14 bases. CDR3: CASGAGAHSGANVLTF. The CDR3 DNA reads as TGCGCCAGCGGGGCAGGGGCACACTCTGGGGCCAACGTCCTGACTTTC.

V gene TRBV18 combines with J gene TRBJ2-1; TRBD1 might be the D (5 bases). The CDR3 loop spans 15 amino acids. Per germline, CDR1 KGHSH and CDR2 LQKENI. V was clipped by 1 base and J by 4 bases, with 11 bases between them. In nucleotides, the CDR3 is TGTGCCAGCTCACCACTTGACAGAGATTACAATGAGCAGTTCTTC. Translation: CASSPLDRDYNEQFF.

The rearrangement uses TRBV29-1 and TRBJ2-3; D may be TRBD2 (5 bases). Trimming took off 1 base at V and 2 bases at J, with 7 bases between the two ends. From germline, CDR1 is SQVTM and CDR2 ANQGSEA. This CDR3 has 13 residues. The CDR3 loop reads CSVEGLYTDTQYF. The CDR3 coding sequence is TGCAGCGTTGAAGGACTATACACAGATACGCAGTATTTT.

Written as DNA, the CDR3 is TGTGCCAGCAGCTTATTACTAGCGGCTGGGACAGATACGCAGTATTTT. As protein: CASSLLLAAGTDTQYF. J is TRBJ2-3 and V is TRBV5-6; 8 bases are a match to TRBD2. Germline V gene lookup returns CDR1 SGHDT and CDR2 YYEEEE. This CDR3 contains 16 residues. Unmatched junction bases numbered 8, after V lost 2 bases and J lost 3 bases.

A few counts support this clone. CDR3 sequence: CASSTGTSGKTDTQYF. As DNA, the CDR3 is TGTGCCAGCAGCACGGGGACTAGCGGGAAGACAGATACGCAGTATTTT. The chain joins TRBV7-3 to TRBJ2-3; 13 bases fit TRBD2. CDR1 and CDR2 (germline): SGHTA, FQGTGA. CDR3 size: 16 residues. The junction had 5 bases not matched to a gene; V was cut back by 5 bases and J by 3 bases.

The CDR3 reads CASSNLRGPGELFF. Here the CDR3 DNA reads TGTGCCAGCAGTAACCTCAGGGGGCCCGGGGAGCTGTTTTTT. The V and J genes are TRBV6-5 and TRBJ2-2; 8 bases fit TRBD1. With V trimmed by 5 bases and J by 6 bases, 5 bases remained unmatched. CDR1 and CDR2 from the germline V gene are MNHEY and SVGAGI. CDR3 length: 14 amino acids.

The chain employs TRBV28 and TRBJ1-2, with a possible D match to TRBD1 (6 bases). V dropped 3 bases and J dropped 4 bases, with 15 bases sitting between them. The CDR3 has 15 residues. The germline CDR1 and CDR2 sequences are MDHEN and SYDVKM. The CDR3 sequence: CASSFTGNPSYGYTF. The CDR3 DNA reads TGTGCCAGCAGTTTTACAGGGAACCCTTCCTATGGCTACACCTTC.

This clone was seen a handful of times. The chain links TRBV9 to TRBJ2-3; 7 bases are a match to TRBD2. This CDR3 region has 14 residues. V lost 6 bases, J lost 0 bases, and 4 bases stayed unmatched. Germline CDR1 and CDR2: SGDLS and YYNGEE. The CDR3 coding sequence is TGTGCCAGCAACTCAGCGGGGAGCACAGATACGCAGTATTTT. Protein: CASNSAGSTDTQYF.

The V call is TRBV1, the J call TRBJ2-5; the table's D call, TRBD1, has no DNA check behind it. TRBV1 is listed as a pseudogene. The length of the CDR3 is 12 residues. The chain's CDR3 is CTSSQCGPTQYF. The CDR3 region has the DNA TGCACCAGCAGCCAATGTGGGCCGACCCAGTACTTC.

The chain joins TRBV6-4 to TRBJ2-1; perhaps TRBD2 as D (7 bases). This CDR3 has 13 residues. Germline lookup yields CDR1 MRHNA and CDR2 SNTAGT. Trimming took off 0 bases at V and 10 bases at J, with 10 bases between the two ends. The CDR3 nucleotides are TGTGCCAGCAGTGACTCGCGGGGGACAGAGCAGTTCTTC. Its protein product is CASSDSRGTEQFF.

This chain links TRBV5-4 with TRBJ2-7; the match to TRBD2 covers 13 bases. CDR3 length: 18 residues. Germline values: CDR1 SGHNT, CDR2 YYREEE (reference sequence). Losses at the gene ends were 4 bases for V and 0 bases for J; bases not matched to a gene: 10. CDR3 in DNA: TGTGCCAGCAGCCTCAAACTAGCGGGGGGGCGGAGCTCCTACGAGCAGTACTTC. The encoded protein is CASSLKLAGGRSSYEQYF.

V and J are TRBV4-2 and TRBJ2-1; D gene unclear. Looked up from germline, CDR1 is LGHNA and CDR2 is YNFKEQ. V lost 0 bases and J lost 6, with 3 bases in between. The length of the CDR3 is 12 residues. CDR3 bases: TGTGCCAGCAGCCAAGAACTCAATGAGCAGTTCTTC. Translating it yields CASSQELNEQFF.

The chain has TRBV6-1 and TRBJ2-7; D might be TRBD2 (6 bases). Germline V gene lookup returns CDR1 MNHNS and CDR2 SASEGT. V dropped 7 bases and J dropped 3 bases, with 19 bases sitting between them. The CDR3 is made up of 15 amino acids. Here the CDR3 reads CASMRESGGSYEQYF. CDR3 sequence (DNA): TGTGCCAGCATGCGGGAAAGTGGGGGGAGCTACGAGCAGTACTTC.

The J gene is TRBJ2-2, the V gene TRBV9, with 10 nucleotides matching TRBD2. V trimming: 0 bases; J trimming: 4 bases; junction bases outside the gene matches: 6. This CDR3 region has 17 residues. The germline gives CDR1 SGDLS, CDR2 YYNGEE. The CDR3 DNA sequence: TGTGCCAGCAGCGTAGATACTAGCGGGACCGGCACCGGGGAGCTGTTTTTT. Amino acids: CASSVDTSGTGTGELFF. Looking up the rest from reference TRBV9 and TRBJ2-2 gives the full variable domain: DSGVTQTPKHLITATGQRVTLRCSPRSGDLSVYWYQQSLDQGLQFLIQYYNGEERAKGNILERFSAQQFPDLHSELNLSSLELGDSALYFCASSVDTSGTGTGELFFGEGSRLTVL.

V gene TRBV5-6 combines with J gene TRBJ1-4; TRBD1 aligns across 10 bases. The CDR3 extends over 17 amino acids. Germline CDR1 SGHDT, CDR2 YYEEEE. Losses at the gene ends were 4 bases for V and 4 bases for J; bases not matched to a gene: 10. CDR3 DNA: TGTGCCAGCAGCACCTCCCGGGACAGGGGCCGTAATGAAAAACTGTTTTTT. Protein product: CASSTSRDRGRNEKLFF.

This clone turned up a few times. The chain recombines TRBV6-5 with TRBJ1-2, with D possibly TRBD1 on 6 matching bases. This CDR3 region has 14 residues. Trimming took 7 bases from V and 4 from J, leaving 16 bases between them. In germline, CDR1 is MNHEY, CDR2 SVGAGI. The CDR3 region has the DNA TGTGCCAGCACGGACGACTCAGGGGTCTATGGCTACACCTTC. Its translation is CASTDDSGVYGYTF.

The CDR3 nucleotides read TGTGCCAGCAGCCGCCGAGACAGGGGGCGGATCACTGAAGCTTTCTTT. This encodes CASSRRDRGRITEAFF. The gene calls are TRBV25-1 and TRBJ1-1; 10 bases fit TRBD1. The germline V gene has CDR1 MGHDK and CDR2 SYGVNS. Unmatched junction bases numbered 11, after V lost 6 bases and J lost 4 bases. The CDR3 runs 16 residues.